These T cell receptor beta chains were read from a single sample in a study of blood T cell repertoires in COVID-19. TCRdb keeps only in-frame clones here, not all; method: immunoSEQ multiplex PCR. The data hold about 170,000 clones, with 80% to 85% observed a single time. The sample was peripheral blood. Source of these receptors: a human donor with acute or convalescent COVID-19. The donor label of this sample is uncertain. Each CDR3 is given with its conserved first and last residue. A D gene is named only where the DNA matches it firmly. A row's size may be missing; if present it is once, few, many or a size class.

d_call	v_call	j_call	clone_size	cdr3_nt	cdr3_aa
.	TRBV12-3/TRBV12-4	TRBJ2-1	.	TGTGCCAGCAGTCTCCTAACGGACAATGAGCAGTTCTTC	CASSLLTDNEQFF
.	TRBV2	TRBJ2-5	few	TGTGCCAGCAGTCTCTTGGCTTCGACTCGGGAGACCCAGTACTTC	CASSLLASTRETQYF
.	TRBV13	TRBJ1-3	few	TGTGCCAGCAGCCGGGCGGCAGGGCTGCAAGGGGGAAACACCATATATTTT	CASSRAAGLQGGNTIYF
TRBD1	TRBV18	TRBJ1-4	.	TGTGCCAGCTCACCACCGGGTACAGGGGCCGAAAAACTGTTTTTT	CASSPPGTGAEKLFF
.	TRBV7-9	TRBJ2-2	.	TGTGCCAGCAGCTTCCTCAGGGGCGGAGGCACCGGGGAGCTGTTTTTT	CASSFLRGGGTGELFF
.	TRBV5-1	TRBJ1-1	.	TGCGCCAGCAGCTTGGTAGGGGGGGACACTGAAGCTTTCTTT	CASSLVGGDTEAFF
.	TRBV3-1/TRBV3-2	TRBJ2-5	.	TGTGCCAGCAGCCAACGAAGGGGGGAGACCCAGTACTTC	CASSQRRGETQYF
.	TRBV5-1	TRBJ1-1	.	TGCGCCAGCAGCTTGGTCGTGAACACTGAAGCTTTCTTT	CASSLVVNTEAFF
TRBD2	TRBV11-1	TRBJ2-1	.	TGTGCCAGCAGCTTGAGCGGGGGCACTCCGGGGAATGAGCAGTTCTTC	CASSLSGGTPGNEQFF
TRBD2	TRBV19	TRBJ2-1	.	TGTGCCAGTAGTATCGGACTAGCGGGGGAACCCTACAATGAGCAGTTCTTC	CASSIGLAGEPYNEQFF
.	TRBV5-1	TRBJ2-1	.	TGCGCCAGCAGCGGTGGACTAACACCATTTTCGGACAATGAGCAGTTCTTC	CASSGGLTPFSDNEQFF
.	TRBV29-1	TRBJ2-2	.	TGCAGCGTTGATCGGCAGGGGACCGGGGAGCTGTTTTTT	CSVDRQGTGELFF
.	TRBV2	TRBJ2-6	.	TGTGCCAGCAGTGACTACTCAGGGGCTGGGGCCAACGTCCTGACTTTC	CASSDYSGAGANVLTF
.	TRBV15	TRBJ2-7	few	TGTGCCACCAAATCACAGGTGAGCTCCTACGAGCAGTACTTC	CATKSQVSSYEQYF
.	TRBV4-2	TRBJ1-5	.	TGTGCCAGCAGCCTCGAGGTGGGTCAGCCCCAGCATTTT	CASSLEVGQPQHF
.	TRBV12-3/TRBV12-4	TRBJ2-2	.	TGTGCCAGCAGTCCAGACAGGATCGGGGAGCTGTTTTTT	CASSPDRIGELFF
TRBD2	TRBV9	TRBJ2-3	once	TGTGCCAGCAGCGTTCTAGCGGGGGACGGAGGCACAGATACGCAGTATTTT	CASSVLAGDGGTDTQYF
TRBD1	TRBV19	TRBJ1-5	.	TGTGCCAGTATCCCCCTTGGACAGGGGGCCAATCAGCCCCAGCATTTT	CASIPLGQGANQPQHF
.	TRBV6-5	TRBJ2-7	.	TGTGCCAGCAGTTATGAGGGCCAAAGCTCCTACGAGCAGTACTTC	CASSYEGQSSYEQYF
.	TRBV5-1	TRBJ2-3	.	TGCGCCAGCAGCTTGGTACCAGACACAGATACGCAGTATTTT	CASSLVPDTDTQYF
TRBD1	TRBV19	TRBJ2-3	.	TGTGCCAGTAGTTCCCGAGGGGGCTCCGGGGATACGCAGTATTTT	CASSSRGGSGDTQYF
.	TRBV21-1	TRBJ2-2	.	TGTGCCAGGGCGGCAAACACCGGGGAGCTGTTTTTT	CARAANTGELFF
TRBD2	TRBV7-7	TRBJ2-3	.	TGTGCTAGCAGCTTAGAGGGAGGGACTAGCGCGATCACAGATACGCAGTATTTT	CASSLEGGTSAITDTQYF
.	TRBV15	TRBJ1-1	.	TGTGCCACCAGCAAAGGAGATTTCTCACCGTTGAACACTGAAGCTTTCTTT	CATSKGDFSPLNTEAFF
TRBD2	TRBV4-2	TRBJ2-1	once	TGTGCCAGCAGCCAGAGTCTAGCGGGAAACAATGAGCAGTTCTTC	CASSQSLAGNNEQFF
TRBD2	TRBV7-2	TRBJ2-5	.	TGTGCCAGCAGCTTAAGAGGGAGGGCCGGGAAGACCCAGTACTTC	CASSLRGRAGKTQYF
TRBD1	TRBV27	TRBJ1-2	.	TGTGCCAGCAGCCCTAGACAGGGTAACTATGGCTACACCTTC	CASSPRQGNYGYTF